This TCR beta chain is from a study of blood T cell repertoires in COVID-19. This clone turned up a few times. CDR3 length: 15 amino acids. Looked up from germline, CDR1 is SGHDT and CDR2 is YYEEEE. V lost 1 base to trimming and J lost 4 bases, with 12 bases between them. Using immunoSEQ multiplex PCR, the repertoire was profiled, and TCRdb retains in-frame clones only, with some absent. The sample consists of about 670,000 clones, 70% to 90% of them appearing once. The TCR sequence derives from a woman younger than 30 with acute or convalescent COVID-19. Sequencing was carried out using peripheral blood. The chain uses TRBV5-6 and TRBJ1-5; D uncertain. CDR3 sequence: CASSLRGLWNQPQHF. The DNA of the CDR3 is TGTGCCAGCAGCTTGCGGGGATTGTGGAATCAGCCCCAGCATTTT.